The 8 T cell receptor beta chains given below trace back to one sample, sequenced in a study of blood T cells in healthy people across ages. It was with a sample-barcoded 5' primer and a J-beta primer mix that a second PCR of about 6 to 12 cycles was run. TCRdb reprocessed the 5' RACE reads via MiXCR and lists one record per CDR3 protein. The sample contains about 1.4 million distinct CDR3 sequences, around 59% of which appear only once. What was sequenced was blood. These receptors were collected from a man aged 18 to 29 in good health.

The chain joins TRBV29-1 to TRBJ2-5; D may be TRBD2 (6 bases). The J call could be wrong; TRBJ2-7 is a better fit for the DNA end. CDR1 and CDR2 from the germline V gene are SQVTM and ANQGSEA. This CDR3 spans 12 amino acids. CDR3 bases: TGCAGCGTTTGGGAGGTTACCAACGAGCAGTACTTC. It codes for CSVWEVTNEQYF.

The chain uses TRBV6-5 and TRBJ2-5; D is possibly TRBD1 (5 bases). CDR1 and CDR2 (germline): MNHEY, SVGAGI. The CDR3 has 14 residues. V was cut by 0 bases and J by 5 bases, with 10 bases left in between. CDR3 sequence (DNA): TGTGCCAGCAGTTACTCGAACAGGCTCGAGACCCAGTACTTC. Amino acids: CASSYSNRLETQYF.

V is TRBV4-1 and J is TRBJ1-2; the D gene is possibly TRBD1 (5 bases). V lost 0 bases and J lost 1, with 18 bases in between. Germline loops: CDR1 MGHRA, CDR2 YSYEKL. The CDR3 has 18 residues. CDR3 nucleotide sequence: TGCGCCAGCAGCCAAGATGGGGCAGGCGGAGCCCTTAACTATGGCTACACCTTC. This codes for CASSQDGAGGALNYGYTF.

V is TRBV5-6 and J is TRBJ2-1; D is undetermined. This CDR3 spans 15 amino acids. The V end was cut by 4 bases, the J end by 7 bases, with 18 bases between. Germline V gene lookup returns CDR1 SGHDT and CDR2 YYEEEE. Here the CDR3 reads CASSVRAKIRNEQFF. CDR3 sequence (DNA): TGTGCCAGCAGCGTCCGGGCTAAGATCCGGAATGAGCAGTTCTTC.

The chain couples TRBV20-1 to TRBJ2-1; 7 nucleotides align to TRBD2. J was trimmed by 2 bases and V by 6 bases; bases with no gene match: 7. The germline gives CDR1 DFQATT, CDR2 SNEGSKA (reference sequence). This CDR3 has 14 amino acids. The CDR3 region has the DNA TGCAGTGCGGACGGGGGGAGGACCTACAATGAGCAGTTCTTC. Translation gives CSADGGRTYNEQFF.

This clonotype turned up a few times. The chain links TRBV7-9 to TRBJ1-2; D gene unclear. This CDR3 region has 13 residues. Trimming took off 2 bases at V and 0 bases at J, with 4 bases between the two ends. Per germline, CDR1 SEHNR and CDR2 FQNEAQ (reference sequence). CDR3 in amino acids: CASSLNTNYGYTF. The DNA of the CDR3 is TGTGCCAGCAGCTTAAACACTAACTATGGCTACACCTTC.

A few counts support this clonotype. The CDR3 bases are TGCGCCAGCAGCCAACAGGAAATTAGCACAGATACGCAGTATTTT. Amino acid sequence: CASSQQEISTDTQYF. This rearrangement joins TRBV4-1 to TRBJ2-3, with no clear D. The length of the CDR3 is 15 residues. Trimming took off 2 bases at V and 0 bases at J, with 9 bases between the two ends. CDR1 is MGHRA, CDR2 YSYEKL, per germline.

The rearrangement joins TRBV2 to TRBJ2-3; either TRBD1 or TRBD2 may fit D (7 bases each). CDR1 is SNHLY and CDR2 is FYNNEI in the germline V gene. The CDR3 contains 10 residues. V lost 6 bases to trimming and J lost 14 bases, with 12 bases between them. CDR3 loop: CASSQGGLYF. CDR3 DNA sequence: TGTGCCAGCAGCCAGGGGGGGCTGTATTTT.